These T cell receptor beta chains were read from a single sample in a study of T cell repertoires in cytomegalovirus infection. Their antigens remain unidentified. TCRdb re-called the reads with MiXCR, one entry per CDR3 protein. The table has approximately 730,000 distinct CDR3 sequences, 25% to 35% seen once; the top ten hold around 13%. Material: cultured CD8+ T cells from PBMCs, obtained from culture after CMV antigen stimulation. The receptors stem from a human donor in good health (CMV status not recorded). Some clones in this sample may be carry-over from other donors' samples. Both conserved end residues are part of each CDR3. The D gene is left open where the match is weak. The size of a clone is reported for some rows only, either as once, few or many, or as a class for expanded clones.

TRBJ2-1	TRBD1	many	TRBV7-2	CASSETGLSYNEQFF	TGTGCCAGCAGCGAGACAGGGCTCTCCTACAATGAGCAGTTCTTC
TRBJ1-3	NA	NA	TRBV9	CASSGTGGNTIYF	TGTGCCAGCAGCGGCACAGGTGGAAACACCATATATTTT
TRBJ1-1	NA	NA	TRBV20-1	CSARGGGREAEAFF	TGCAGTGCTAGAGGGGGGGGCCGAGAGGCTGAAGCTTTCTTT
TRBJ1-3	NA	NA	TRBV5-4	CASSLKVETAGNTIYF	TGTGCCAGCAGCTTAAAGGTCGAGACGGCTGGAAACACCATATATTTT
TRBJ2-4	NA	NA	TRBV20-1	CSANPTGTKNIQYF	TGCAGTGCGAATCCGACAGGCACCAAAAACATTCAGTACTTC
TRBJ1-5	NA	few	TRBV19	CASGRGELSNQPQHF	TGTGCCAGTGGAAGAGGGGAGCTTAGCAATCAGCCCCAGCATTTT
TRBJ2-5	NA	NA	TRBV29-1	CSVEGGRGTQYF	TGCAGCGTTGAGGGGGGAAGAGGGACCCAGTACTTC
TRBJ1-2	NA	few	TRBV12-3/TRBV12-4	CASSLWGHRFYGYTF	TGTGCCAGCAGCCTATGGGGACATAGGTTCTATGGCTACACCTTC
TRBJ2-5	NA	many	TRBV7-2	CASSLVTGGGPKETQYF	TGTGCCAGCAGCTTAGTAACGGGGGGCGGCCCCAAAGAGACCCAGTACTTC
TRBJ2-1	NA	many	TRBV7-6	CASGGAFEQFF	TGTGCCAGCGGGGGAGCCTTTGAGCAGTTCTTC
TRBJ1-6	NA	once	TRBV27	CASSQGVYSPLHF	TGTGCCAGCAGTCAAGGGGTTTATTCACCCCTCCACTTT
TRBJ2-3	NA	few	TRBV6-1	CASSEWDTLPDTQYF	TGTGCCAGCAGTGAATGGGACACACTCCCAGATACGCAGTATTTT
TRBJ1-5	NA	NA	TRBV6-1	CASSPWGRVGNQPQHF	TGTGCCAGCAGTCCCTGGGGCCGGGTGGGCAATCAGCCCCAGCATTTT
TRBJ1-2	NA	NA	TRBV15	CATSRDAGYFYGYTF	TGTGCCACCAGCAGAGATGCCGGGTATTTCTATGGCTACACCTTC
TRBJ1-2	NA	NA	TRBV2	CASGWDTTRF	TGTGCCAGCGGCTGGGACACGACGCGCTTC
TRBJ2-1	TRBD2	NA	TRBV6-6	CASSYSRLAGAHSYNEQFF	TGTGCCAGCAGTTACTCGAGACTAGCGGGGGCCCACTCCTACAATGAGCAGTTCTTC
TRBJ2-1	NA	many	TRBV12-3/TRBV12-4	CASSVGTDEQFF	TGTGCCAGCAGTGTGGGGACTGACGAGCAGTTCTTC
TRBJ1-2	NA	NA	TRBV28	CASRRTGPKGYTF	TGTGCCAGCAGACGGACCGGCCCAAAGGGCTACACCTTC
TRBJ2-1	TRBD1	many	TRBV12-3/TRBV12-4	CASSLVGTDYNEQFF	TGTGCCAGCAGTTTAGTTGGGACAGACTACAATGAGCAGTTCTTC
TRBJ2-2	NA	many	TRBV7-9	CASSPRTVTGELFF	TGTGCCAGCAGTCCGAGGACAGTCACCGGGGAGCTGTTTTTT
TRBJ1-5	NA	NA	TRBV19	CASRGRRGGNQPQHF	TGTGCCAGTAGAGGGCGTCGGGGGGGCAATCAGCCCCAGCATTTT
TRBJ2-5	TRBD2	many	TRBV7-6	CASSLLGLQETQYF	TGTGCCAGCAGCTTACTGGGACTACAAGAGACCCAGTACTTC
TRBJ1-1	NA	few	TRBV6-2/TRBV6-3	CASSYSSLVGANTEAFF	TGTGCCAGCAGTTACTCGAGTTTAGTGGGAGCGAACACTGAAGCTTTCTTT
TRBJ1-5	NA	NA	TRBV3-1	CASSRGAVQPQHF	TGTGCCAGCAGCCGGGGGGCAGTTCAGCCCCAGCATTTT
TRBJ1-1	TRBD1	few	TRBV19	CASDRGLNTEAFF	TGTGCCAGCGACAGGGGGTTGAACACTGAAGCTTTCTTT
TRBJ2-1	TRBD2	many	TRBV12-3/TRBV12-4	CASGGAYNEQFF	TGTGCCAGCGGGGGGGCCTACAATGAGCAGTTCTTC
TRBJ1-2	NA	few	TRBV19	CASSIGTLLRDGYTF	TGTGCCAGTAGTATTGGAACACTACTGAGGGACGGCTACACCTTC
TRBJ1-2	NA	many	TRBV6-6	CASSPPGFYGYTF	TGTGCCAGCAGCCCCCCAGGGTTCTATGGCTACACCTTC
TRBJ1-1	NA	NA	TRBV6-6	CASSYSLGGYTEAFF	TGTGCCAGCAGTTACTCTTTGGGGGGGTACACTGAAGCTTTCTTT
TRBJ2-1	TRBD2	NA	TRBV27	CASSYGGAHNEQFF	TGTGCCAGCAGTTACGGGGGGGCACACAATGAGCAGTTCTTC
TRBJ1-6	TRBD1	few	TRBV7-3	CASSRTIGDRGSSYNSPLHF	TGTGCCAGCAGCCGGACGATAGGGGACAGGGGAAGCTCCTATAATTCACCCCTCCACTTT
TRBJ2-3	TRBD2	many	TRBV4-2	CASSHPGLAGNTDTQYF	TGTGCCAGCAGCCACCCGGGACTAGCGGGGAACACAGATACGCAGTATTTT
TRBJ2-5	NA	NA	TRBV6-2/TRBV6-3	CASRKGWEETQYF	TGTGCCAGCAGGAAGGGGTGGGAAGAGACCCAGTACTTC
TRBJ2-4	NA	few	TRBV7-9	CASSLATGGSLNIQYF	TGTGCCAGCAGCTTAGCGACGGGGGGCAGCTTAAACATTCAGTACTTC
TRBJ2-3	NA	NA	TRBV19	CASSGTPEDVQYF	TGTGCCAGTAGCGGGACTCCCGAAGATGTGCAGTATTTT
TRBJ2-5	TRBD1	few	TRBV7-2	CASSYRGHRRQETQYF	TGTGCCAGCAGCTACAGGGGCCACAGGCGTCAAGAGACCCAGTACTTC
TRBJ2-2	TRBD2	few	TRBV7-2	CASWEGRYTGELFF	TGTGCTTCCTGGGAGGGGCGGTACACCGGGGAGCTGTTTTTT
TRBJ2-5	TRBD2	few	TRBV12-3/TRBV12-4	CASSSTSGGAWETQYF	TGTGCCAGCAGTTCTACTAGCGGGGGGGCCTGGGAGACCCAGTACTTC
TRBJ1-6	NA	NA	TRBV20-1	CPKLDHNSPLHF	TGTCCTAAACTGGATCATAATTCACCCCTCCACTTT
TRBJ1-2	NA	NA	TRBV29-1	CSVELGGQVYGYTF	TGCAGCGTTGAACTTGGGGGGCAAGTCTATGGCTACACCTTC
TRBJ1-2	TRBD1	NA	TRBV7-6	CASHNRGEYGYTF	TGTGCCAGCCACAACAGGGGAGAATATGGCTACACCTTC
TRBJ2-1	NA	medium-sized	TRBV12-3/TRBV12-4	CASSPRVLGEQFF	TGTGCCAGCAGCCCCCGCGTTCTGGGTGAGCAGTTCTTC
TRBJ2-7	TRBD1	NA	TRBV15	CATSRADRDRGYEQYF	TGTGCCACCAGCAGAGCCGACCGGGACAGGGGTTACGAGCAGTACTTC
TRBJ1-2	TRBD1	NA	TRBV6-5	CASSSGTGLVYGYTF	TGTGCCAGCAGTTCCGGGACAGGGCTGGTCTATGGCTACACCTTC
TRBJ2-7	NA	NA	TRBV10-3	CAISEGKPDRSYEQYF	TGTGCCATCAGTGAGGGAAAACCCGACAGGTCCTACGAGCAGTACTTC
TRBJ1-5	NA	NA	TRBV28	CASRSRQWRVNNQPQHF	TGTGCCAGCAGATCCAGACAGTGGAGGGTGAACAATCAGCCCCAGCATTTT
TRBJ1-1	NA	few	TRBV7-2	CASSHRADYDNEAFF	TGTGCCAGCAGCCACCGGGCCGACTATGACAATGAAGCTTTCTTT
TRBJ1-4	NA	NA	TRBV12-3/TRBV12-4	CASSFVSGQTNEKLFF	TGTGCCAGCAGTTTTGTCTCAGGACAGACTAATGAAAAACTGTTTTTT